This TCR beta chain appears in the sequencing data of a study of blood T cells in healthy people across ages. A second PCR of roughly 7 to 11 cycles used a sample-barcoded 5' primer and a J-beta primer mix. Each CDR3 protein gets one entry after TCRdb re-called the 5' RACE reads with MiXCR. The repertoire holds 1.5 million to 2 million distinct CDR3 sequences, about 50% seen once, with approximately 2% in the top ten. Per the germline V gene, CDR1 is SGHTA and CDR2 is FQGNSA. With 8 bases clipped from V and 3 bases from J, the junction kept 10 bases outside the gene matches. This CDR3 has 14 residues. In its sample, this clonotype was seen many times.

The chain uses TRBV7-2 and TRBJ2-7, with 7 bases aligning to TRBD1. The receptor comes from a woman between 35 and 50 years old in good health. Sequenced input: blood. The CDR3 sequence: CASLKTGSDYEQYF. CDR3 in DNA: TGTGCCAGCTTGAAGACAGGGTCGGACTACGAGCAGTACTTC.